This T cell receptor beta chain came from a study of T cell repertoires in cytomegalovirus infection (dated by TCRdb to between 2018 and 2020). Regarding the study in general: The peptide stimulations were aimed at well-studied HLA-B-restricted epitopes as well as recently identified HLA-C-restricted CMV epitopes, whose presentation resists viral immunomodulation. Donor HLA type was relevant to the analysis, because carriage of CMV infection together with the matching HLA type was indicated by public TCR beta signatures.

From the germline V gene (reference sequence), CDR1 is SEHNR and CDR2 is FQNEAQ. From the cysteine up to the phenylalanine, the CDR3 has a length of 12 residues. CDR3 DNA only is kept here, 36 bases in frame from base 1. V and J are truncated by 5 bases and 3 bases respectively, leaving an intervening sequence of 8 bases. The meaning of the sample's treatment or condition label: in vitro stimulation with specific CMV peptide epitopes to enrich CMV-specific T cells. There are many counts of this clonotype. Its recognized antigen is unknown. Base qualities are not provided; no much larger clone lies one nucleotide away. The data were produced on an Illumina HiSeq 1500. The public reads were quality trimmed at Q25 with fastp and then assembled into clones with MiXCR by TCRdb, keeping productive beta chains. Identical CDR3 protein sequences are pooled into one entry, listed with their most common genes and DNA. Here the sample has some 71,000 distinct CDR3 sequences; 25% to 30% occur a single time. The ten largest clones capture roughly 65% of the sample.

The paper's findings and limits, for the study overall: Carriers of CMV infection plus the relevant HLA type were discriminated by the cumulative frequency of public TCR beta family members in the study cohort and in an independent roughly 380-donor cohort. The ex vivo response was dominated by HLA-C-restricted CMV-specific TCR beta clonotypes, which also provided the single most frequent clonotype in two of eight donors.

Here the sequenced sample was CD8+ T cells from cultured PBMCs, taken from culture after CMV antigen stimulation. The chain is encoded by TRBV7-9 joined to TRBJ2-7; the D gene assignment is ambiguous. This clonotype originated in a human donor in good health (CMV status not recorded). Some clones in this sample may be carry-over from other donors' samples. The bases read TGTGCCAGCAGCACCCACTACTACGAGCAGTACTTC. This is translated as CASSTHYYEQYF.